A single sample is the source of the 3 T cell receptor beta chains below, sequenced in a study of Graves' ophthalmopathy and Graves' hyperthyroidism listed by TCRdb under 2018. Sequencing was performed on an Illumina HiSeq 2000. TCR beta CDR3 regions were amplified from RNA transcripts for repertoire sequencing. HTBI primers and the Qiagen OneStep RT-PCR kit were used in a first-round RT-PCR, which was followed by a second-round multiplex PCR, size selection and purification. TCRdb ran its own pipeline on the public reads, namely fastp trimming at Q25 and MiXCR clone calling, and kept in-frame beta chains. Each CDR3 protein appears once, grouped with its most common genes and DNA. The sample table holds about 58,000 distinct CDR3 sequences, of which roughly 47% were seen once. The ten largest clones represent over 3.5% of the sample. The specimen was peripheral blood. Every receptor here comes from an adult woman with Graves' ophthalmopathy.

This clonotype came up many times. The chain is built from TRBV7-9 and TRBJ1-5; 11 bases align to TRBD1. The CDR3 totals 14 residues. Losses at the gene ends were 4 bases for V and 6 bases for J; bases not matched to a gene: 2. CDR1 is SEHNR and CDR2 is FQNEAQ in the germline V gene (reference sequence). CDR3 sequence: CASSSGQGAQPQHF. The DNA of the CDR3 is TGTGCCAGCAGCTCAGGACAGGGGGCTCAGCCCCAGCATTTT.

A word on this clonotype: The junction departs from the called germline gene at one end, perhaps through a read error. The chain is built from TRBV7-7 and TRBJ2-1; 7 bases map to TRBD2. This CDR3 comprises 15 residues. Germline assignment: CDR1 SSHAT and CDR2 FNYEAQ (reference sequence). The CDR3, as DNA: TGTGCTAGTAGCTTAGCGGCGGGGGTGGACAAAGAGCAGTTCTTC. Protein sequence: CASSLAAGVDKEQFF.

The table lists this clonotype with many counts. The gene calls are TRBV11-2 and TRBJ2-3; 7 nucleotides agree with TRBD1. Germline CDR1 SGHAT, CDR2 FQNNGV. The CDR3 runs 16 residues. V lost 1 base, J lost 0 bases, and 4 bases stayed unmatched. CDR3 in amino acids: CASSLAGGISTDTQYF. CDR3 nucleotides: TGTGCCAGCAGCTTAGCAGGGGGTATTAGCACAGATACGCAGTATTTT.